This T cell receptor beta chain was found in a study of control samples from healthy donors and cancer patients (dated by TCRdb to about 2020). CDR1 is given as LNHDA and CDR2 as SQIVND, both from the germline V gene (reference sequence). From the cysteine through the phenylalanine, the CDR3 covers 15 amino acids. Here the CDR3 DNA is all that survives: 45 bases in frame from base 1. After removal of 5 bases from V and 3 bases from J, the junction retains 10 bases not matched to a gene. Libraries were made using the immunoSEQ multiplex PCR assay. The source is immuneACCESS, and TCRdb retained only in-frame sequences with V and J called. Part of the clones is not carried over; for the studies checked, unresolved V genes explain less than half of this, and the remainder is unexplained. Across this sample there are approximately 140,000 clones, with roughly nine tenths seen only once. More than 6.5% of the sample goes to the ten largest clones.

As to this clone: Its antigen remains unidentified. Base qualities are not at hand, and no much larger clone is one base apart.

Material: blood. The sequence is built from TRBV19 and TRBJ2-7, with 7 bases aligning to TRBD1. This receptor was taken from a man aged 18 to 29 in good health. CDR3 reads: CASSESTGTFYEQYF. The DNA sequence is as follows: TGTGCCAGTAGTGAGTCGACAGGGACCTTCTACGAGCAGTACTTC. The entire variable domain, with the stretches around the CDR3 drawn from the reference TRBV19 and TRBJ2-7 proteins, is DGGITQSPKYLFRKEGQNVTLSCEQNLNHDAMYWYRQDPGQGLRLIYYSQIVNDFQKGDIAEGYSVSREKKESFPLTVTSAQKNPTAFYLCASSESTGTFYEQYFGPGTRLTVT.